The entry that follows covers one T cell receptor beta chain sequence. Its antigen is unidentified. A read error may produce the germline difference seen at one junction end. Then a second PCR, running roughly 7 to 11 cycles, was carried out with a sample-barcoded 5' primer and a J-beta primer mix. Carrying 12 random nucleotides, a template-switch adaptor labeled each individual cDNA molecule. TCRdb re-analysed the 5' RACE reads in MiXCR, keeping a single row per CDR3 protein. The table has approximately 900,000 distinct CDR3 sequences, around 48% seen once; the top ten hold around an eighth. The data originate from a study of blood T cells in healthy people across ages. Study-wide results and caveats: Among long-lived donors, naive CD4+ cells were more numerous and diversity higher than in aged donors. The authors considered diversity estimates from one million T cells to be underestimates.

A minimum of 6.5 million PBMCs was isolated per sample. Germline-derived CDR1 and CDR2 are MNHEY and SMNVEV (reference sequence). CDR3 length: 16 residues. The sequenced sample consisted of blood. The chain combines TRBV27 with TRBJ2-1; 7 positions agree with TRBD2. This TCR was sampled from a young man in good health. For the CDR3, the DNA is TGTGCCGGCAGTTTATTAGCCAGCGGGGACTACAATGAGCAGTTCTTC. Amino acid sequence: CAGSLLASGDYNEQFF.